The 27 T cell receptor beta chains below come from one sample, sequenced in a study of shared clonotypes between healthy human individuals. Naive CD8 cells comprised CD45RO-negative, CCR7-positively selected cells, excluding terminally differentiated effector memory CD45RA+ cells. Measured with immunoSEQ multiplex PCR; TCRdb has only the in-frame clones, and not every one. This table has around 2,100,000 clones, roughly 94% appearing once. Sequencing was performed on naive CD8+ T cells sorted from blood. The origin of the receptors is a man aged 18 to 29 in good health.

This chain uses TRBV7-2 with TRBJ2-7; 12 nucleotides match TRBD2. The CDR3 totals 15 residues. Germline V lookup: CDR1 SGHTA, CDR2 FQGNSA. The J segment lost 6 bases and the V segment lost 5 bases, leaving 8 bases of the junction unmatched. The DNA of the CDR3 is TGTGCCAGCAGCCAGCGGACTAGCGGGATGTTCGAGCAGTACTTC. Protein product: CASSQRTSGMFEQYF.

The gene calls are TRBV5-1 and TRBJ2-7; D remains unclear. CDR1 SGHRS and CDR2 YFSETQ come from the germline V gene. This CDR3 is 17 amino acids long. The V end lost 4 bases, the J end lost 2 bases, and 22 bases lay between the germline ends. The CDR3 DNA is TGCGCCAGCAGCGGTGCAGGAGATTTAACCCTTACCTACGAGCAGTACTTC. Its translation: CASSGAGDLTLTYEQYF. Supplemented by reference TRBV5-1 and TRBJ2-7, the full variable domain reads KAGVTQTPRYLIKTRGQQVTLSCSPISGHRSVSWYQQTPGQGLQFLFEYFSETQRNKGNFPGRFSGRQFSNSRSEMNVSTLELGDSALYLCASSGAGDLTLTYEQYFGPGTRLTVT.

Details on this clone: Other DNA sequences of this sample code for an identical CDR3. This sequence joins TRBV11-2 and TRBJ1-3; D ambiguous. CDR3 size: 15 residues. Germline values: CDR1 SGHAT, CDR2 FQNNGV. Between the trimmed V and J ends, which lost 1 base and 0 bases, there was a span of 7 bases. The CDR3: CASSLGRSSGNTIYF. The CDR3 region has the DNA TGTGCCAGCAGCTTAGGCCGGAGCTCTGGAAACACCATATATTTT.

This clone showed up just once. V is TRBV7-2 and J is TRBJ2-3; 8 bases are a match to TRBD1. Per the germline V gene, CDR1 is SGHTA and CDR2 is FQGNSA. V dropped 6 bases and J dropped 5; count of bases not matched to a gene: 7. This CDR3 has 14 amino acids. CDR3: CASSIGQGKDTQYF. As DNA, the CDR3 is TGTGCCAGCAGTATTGGACAGGGTAAAGATACGCAGTATTTT.

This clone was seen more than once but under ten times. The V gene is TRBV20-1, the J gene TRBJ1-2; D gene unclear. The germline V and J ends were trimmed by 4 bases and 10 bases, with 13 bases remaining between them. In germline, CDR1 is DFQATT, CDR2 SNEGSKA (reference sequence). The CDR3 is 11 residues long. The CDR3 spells CSANEVSVYTF. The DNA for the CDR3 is TGCAGTGCTAACGAGGTGTCAGTCTACACCTTC.

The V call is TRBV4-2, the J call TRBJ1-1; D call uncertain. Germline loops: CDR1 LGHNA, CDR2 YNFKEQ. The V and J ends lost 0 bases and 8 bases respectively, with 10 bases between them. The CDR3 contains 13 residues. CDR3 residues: CASSQERGGEAFF. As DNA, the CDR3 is TGTGCCAGCAGCCAAGAAAGAGGAGGGGAAGCTTTCTTT.

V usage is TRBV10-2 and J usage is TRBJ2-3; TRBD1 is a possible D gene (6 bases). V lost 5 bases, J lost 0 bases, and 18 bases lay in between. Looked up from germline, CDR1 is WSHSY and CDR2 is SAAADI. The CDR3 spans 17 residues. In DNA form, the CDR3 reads TGCGCCAGCAGTTTACGCCTGGGGACACCTAGCACAGATACGCAGTATTTT. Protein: CASSLRLGTPSTDTQYF.

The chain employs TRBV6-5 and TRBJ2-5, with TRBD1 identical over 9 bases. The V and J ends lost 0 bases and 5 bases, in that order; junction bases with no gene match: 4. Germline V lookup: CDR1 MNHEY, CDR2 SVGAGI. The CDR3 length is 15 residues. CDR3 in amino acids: CASSYSDRGRETQYF. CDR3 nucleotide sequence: TGTGCCAGCAGTTACTCGGACAGGGGTCGGGAGACCCAGTACTTC.

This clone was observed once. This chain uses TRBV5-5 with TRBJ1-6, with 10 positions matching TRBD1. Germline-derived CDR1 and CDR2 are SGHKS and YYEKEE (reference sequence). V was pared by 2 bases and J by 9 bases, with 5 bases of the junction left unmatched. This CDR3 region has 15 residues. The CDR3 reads CASSFGDRGFSPLHF. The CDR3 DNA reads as TGTGCCAGCAGCTTCGGGGACAGGGGTTTTTCACCCCTCCACTTT.

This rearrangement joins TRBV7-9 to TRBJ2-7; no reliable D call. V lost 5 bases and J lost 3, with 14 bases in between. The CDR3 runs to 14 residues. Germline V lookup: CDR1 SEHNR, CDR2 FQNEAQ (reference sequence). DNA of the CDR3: TGTGCCAGCAGCCCCTCGACTGGAAACTACGAGCAGTACTTC. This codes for CASSPSTGNYEQYF.

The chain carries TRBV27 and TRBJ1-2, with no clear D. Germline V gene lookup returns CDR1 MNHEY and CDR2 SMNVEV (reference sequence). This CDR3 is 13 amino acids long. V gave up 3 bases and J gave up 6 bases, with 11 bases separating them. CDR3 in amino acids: CASSFRGLDGYTF. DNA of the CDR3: TGTGCCAGCAGTTTCCGGGGTTTGGATGGCTACACCTTC.

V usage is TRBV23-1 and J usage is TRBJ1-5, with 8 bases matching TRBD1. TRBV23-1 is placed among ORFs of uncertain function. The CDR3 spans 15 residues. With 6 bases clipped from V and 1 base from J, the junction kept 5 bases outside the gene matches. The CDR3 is CASSLDRASNQPQHF. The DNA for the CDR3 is TGCGCCAGCAGCCTGGACAGGGCGAGCAATCAGCCCCAGCATTTT.

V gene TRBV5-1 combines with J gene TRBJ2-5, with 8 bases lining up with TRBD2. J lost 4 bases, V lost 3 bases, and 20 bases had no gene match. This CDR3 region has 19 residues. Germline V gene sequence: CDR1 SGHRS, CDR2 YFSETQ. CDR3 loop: CASSSSYLPGTSEVETQYF. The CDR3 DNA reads TGCGCCAGCAGCTCCTCCTACTTACCCGGGACTAGTGAAGTAGAGACCCAGTACTTC.

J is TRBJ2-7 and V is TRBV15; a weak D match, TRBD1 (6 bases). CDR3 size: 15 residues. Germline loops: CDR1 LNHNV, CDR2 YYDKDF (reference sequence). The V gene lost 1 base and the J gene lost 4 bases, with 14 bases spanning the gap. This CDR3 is CATSRAPQGSYEQYF. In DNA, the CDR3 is TGTGCCACCAGCAGAGCTCCCCAGGGGAGTTACGAGCAGTACTTC.

The CDR3 here is CASSQEGTGFREQYF. DNA for the CDR3: TGCGCCAGCAGCCAAGAGGGAACAGGGTTTCGCGAGCAGTACTTC. The J gene is TRBJ2-7, the V gene TRBV4-3; D might be TRBD1 (6 bases). The germline V gene has CDR1 LGHNA and CDR2 YSLEER. The CDR3 length is 15 residues. V lost 0 bases and J lost 6, with 15 bases in between.

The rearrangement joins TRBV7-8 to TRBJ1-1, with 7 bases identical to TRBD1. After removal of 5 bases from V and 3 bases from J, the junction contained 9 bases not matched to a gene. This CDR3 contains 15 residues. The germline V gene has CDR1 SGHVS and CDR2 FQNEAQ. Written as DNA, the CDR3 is TGTGCCAGCAGCCCCTGGACAGGTCTTGACACTGAAGCTTTCTTT. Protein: CASSPWTGLDTEAFF.

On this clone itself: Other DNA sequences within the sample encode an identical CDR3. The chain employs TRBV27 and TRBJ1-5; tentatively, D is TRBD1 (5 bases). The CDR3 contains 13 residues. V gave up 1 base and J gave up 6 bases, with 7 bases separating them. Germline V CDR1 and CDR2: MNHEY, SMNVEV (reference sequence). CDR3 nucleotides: TGTGCCAGCAGTTTATTGGGGGGTCAGCCCCAGCATTTT. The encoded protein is CASSLLGGQPQHF.

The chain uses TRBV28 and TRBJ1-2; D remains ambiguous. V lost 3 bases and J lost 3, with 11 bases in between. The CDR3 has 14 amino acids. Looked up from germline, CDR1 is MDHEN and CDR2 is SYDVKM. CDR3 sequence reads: CASSLRSWDYGYTF. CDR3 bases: TGTGCCAGCAGTTTGAGGTCGTGGGACTATGGCTACACCTTC.

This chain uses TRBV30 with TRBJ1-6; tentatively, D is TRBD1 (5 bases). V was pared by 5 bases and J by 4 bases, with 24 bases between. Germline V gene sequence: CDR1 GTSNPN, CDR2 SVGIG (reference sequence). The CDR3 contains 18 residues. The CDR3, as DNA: TGTGCCTGGTCGAGTCTCTCGGGGCAGGTGCCTTATAATTCACCCCTCCACTTT. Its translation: CAWSSLSGQVPYNSPLHF.

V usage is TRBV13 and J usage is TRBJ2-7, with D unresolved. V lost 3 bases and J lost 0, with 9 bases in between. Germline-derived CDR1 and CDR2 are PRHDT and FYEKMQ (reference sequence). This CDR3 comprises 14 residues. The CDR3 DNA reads TGTGCCAGCAGCTTCATCGGTAGCTCCTACGAGCAGTACTTC. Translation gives CASSFIGSSYEQYF.

The CDR3 coding sequence is TGCGCCAGCAGCCCACGTGCATCATGGGTGAACACTGAAGCTTTCTTT. The encoded protein is CASSPRASWVNTEAFF. The rearrangement uses TRBV5-1 and TRBJ1-1; D is unresolved. The germline CDR1 and CDR2 sequences are SGHRS and YFSETQ. The V end lost 4 bases, the J end lost 0 bases, and 16 bases lay between the germline ends. The CDR3 has 16 residues.

The DNA of the CDR3 is TGTGCCAGCAGTCATCATGGACTAGCGGGATTGAATGAGCAGTTCTTC. This sequence encodes CASSHHGLAGLNEQFF. This chain joins TRBV2 and TRBJ2-1; 12 bases agree with TRBD2. CDR3 length: 16 residues. CDR1 is SNHLY, CDR2 FYNNEI, per germline. Trimming removed 5 bases from V and 7 bases from J; junction bases left unmatched: 9.

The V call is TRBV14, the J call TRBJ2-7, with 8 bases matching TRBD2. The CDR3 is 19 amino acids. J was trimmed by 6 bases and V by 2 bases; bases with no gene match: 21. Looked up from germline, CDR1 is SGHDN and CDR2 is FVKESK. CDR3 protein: CASSQTPGLGGSTGTEQYF. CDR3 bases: TGTGCCAGCAGCCAAACCCCGGGACTAGGGGGATCGACCGGGACCGAGCAGTACTTC.

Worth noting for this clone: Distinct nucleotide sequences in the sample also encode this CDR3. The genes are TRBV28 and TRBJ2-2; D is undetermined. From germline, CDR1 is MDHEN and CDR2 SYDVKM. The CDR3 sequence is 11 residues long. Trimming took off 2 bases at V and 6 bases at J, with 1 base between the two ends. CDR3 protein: CASSLAGELFF. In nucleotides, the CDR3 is TGTGCCAGCAGTTTAGCCGGGGAGCTGTTTTTT.

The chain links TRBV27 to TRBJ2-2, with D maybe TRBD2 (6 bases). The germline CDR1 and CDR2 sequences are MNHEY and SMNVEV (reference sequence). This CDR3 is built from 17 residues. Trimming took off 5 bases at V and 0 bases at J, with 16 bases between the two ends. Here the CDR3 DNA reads TGTGCCAGCAGTCCGATGCTAGCGTCCGCGAACACCGGGGAGCTGTTTTTT. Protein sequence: CASSPMLASANTGELFF.

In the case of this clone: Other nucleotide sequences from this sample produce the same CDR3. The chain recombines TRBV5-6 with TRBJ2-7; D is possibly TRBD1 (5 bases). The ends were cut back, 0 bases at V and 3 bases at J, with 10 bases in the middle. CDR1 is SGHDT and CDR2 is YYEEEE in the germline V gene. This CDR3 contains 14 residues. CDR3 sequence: CASSLGDSHYEQYF. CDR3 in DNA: TGTGCCAGCAGCTTGGGAGACAGCCACTACGAGCAGTACTTC.

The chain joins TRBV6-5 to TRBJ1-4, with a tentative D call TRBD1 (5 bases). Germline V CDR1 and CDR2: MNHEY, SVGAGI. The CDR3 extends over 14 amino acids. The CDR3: CDVQGGGFNEKLFF. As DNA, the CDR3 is TGTGACGTACAAGGCGGGGGGTTTAATGAAAAACTGTTTTTT.